The entry below gives a single T cell receptor (beta chain) sequence along with its context. The CDR3 consists of 19 residues. Clones were sequenced by immunoSEQ multiplex PCR, and TCRdb holds only the in-frame ones, with some missing. The table shows 30,000 or so clones, with around 76% occurring only once. This specimen belongs to a study of OX40 agonist ivuxolimab in advanced cancers. The sample in question was CD4+ or CD8+ T cells sorted from blood, obtained in a trial of the OX40 agonist ivuxolimab. The origin of this receptor is an adult with an advanced solid tumor such as melanoma, head and neck, liver or kidney cancer. This rearrangement joins TRBV21-1 to TRBJ2-6; TRBD1 is the table's D call, not checked against the DNA. TRBV21-1 constitutes a pseudogene. The CDR3 loop is CASSKGPGTASSGANVLTF. The CDR3 DNA reads TGTGCCAGCAGCAAAGGACCCGGGACAGCTAGTTCTGGGGCCAACGTCCTGACTTTC.